One and the same sample provided the 16 T cell receptor beta chains below, sequenced in a study of neurological immune-mediated disorders. TCRdb re-called the 5' RACE reads with MiXCR, one entry per CDR3 protein. This table holds about 15,000 distinct CDR3 sequences, around 3.4% found once. Sequenced input: CD8+ T cells from blood. The receptors come from a woman aged 40 to 49 in good health.

This clonotype occurred many times. The CDR3 loop is CASSYTLRVAYEQYF. The CDR3 DNA sequence: TGTGCCAGCAGTTACACTCTGAGGGTAGCCTACGAGCAGTACTTC. The V call is TRBV6-2 or TRBV6-3, the J call TRBJ2-7; tentatively, D is TRBD2 (5 bases). The CDR3 has 15 residues. The V end was cut by 2 bases, the J end by 2 bases, with 13 bases between. Germline V CDR1 and CDR2: MNHEY, SVGEGT.

This clonotype was found many times. The rearrangement joins TRBV2 to TRBJ2-3; D is perhaps TRBD1 or TRBD2 (5 bases each). CDR3 length: 14 amino acids. Germline-derived CDR1 and CDR2 are SNHLY and FYNNEI. V was shortened by 6 bases and J by 2 bases, with 12 bases between the two germline ends. CDR3 protein: CASRGTYFTDTQYF. The CDR3, as DNA: TGTGCCAGCAGAGGGACCTATTTCACAGATACGCAGTATTTT.

This clonotype showed up many times. The rearrangement uses TRBV28 and TRBJ2-1; 7 bases are shared with TRBD2. V dropped 8 bases and J dropped 11; count of bases not matched to a gene: 9. CDR1 is MDHEN and CDR2 is SYDVKM in the germline V gene. The CDR3 runs 12 residues. The CDR3, as DNA: TGTGCCAGCGGGAACCCCGGGACTAAGCAGTTCTTC. Amino acids: CASGNPGTKQFF.

The sample holds many counts of this clonotype. The V call is TRBV5-5, the J call TRBJ1-3; perhaps TRBD1 as D (6 bases). Germline V CDR1 and CDR2: SGHKS, YYEKEE (reference sequence). This CDR3 has 15 residues. The germline V and J ends were trimmed by 4 bases and 4 bases, with 15 bases remaining between them. For the CDR3, the DNA is TGTGCCAGCAGCGACCCAGGGGCCCGAGGAAACACCATATATTTT. This translates into CASSDPGARGNTIYF.

This clonotype qualifies as medium-sized. This sequence joins TRBV28 and TRBJ2-7; 8 nucleotides align to TRBD1. The CDR3 extends over 16 amino acids. V shed 2 bases and J 3 bases; nucleotides not matched to a gene: 9. Germline loops: CDR1 MDHEN, CDR2 SYDVKM. CDR3 nucleotide sequence: TGTGCCAGCAGTTTACCCAAGGACAGGGTAGGCTACGAGCAGTACTTC. Protein sequence: CASSLPKDRVGYEQYF.

This clonotype appeared many times. The chain links TRBV6-5 to TRBJ1-1, with a tentative D call TRBD1 (6 bases). Per the germline V gene, CDR1 is MNHEY and CDR2 is SVGAGI. The CDR3 covers 14 residues. V gave up 7 bases and J gave up 2 bases, with 14 bases separating them. The CDR3, as DNA: TGTGCCAGCATCGGATGGGGGGCAAACACTGAAGCTTTCTTT. The encoded protein is CASIGWGANTEAFF.

This clonotype was observed at least ten times. The chain links TRBV20-1 to TRBJ2-1, with D hard to call. Germline V gene data show CDR1 as DFQATT and CDR2 as SNEGSKA (reference sequence). With 4 bases removed from V and 0 bases from J, the gap between germline ends came to 13 bases. CDR3 length: 15 residues. This CDR3 reads CSANAHQTSYNEQFF. The CDR3, as DNA: TGCAGTGCTAACGCCCATCAGACCTCCTACAATGAGCAGTTCTTC.

This clonotype occurred many times. V usage is TRBV9 and J usage is TRBJ2-5; TRBD2 might be the D (6 bases). V was shortened by 3 bases and J by 5 bases, with 20 bases between the two germline ends. The CDR3 loop spans 16 amino acids. The germline V gene has CDR1 SGDLS and CDR2 YYNGEE. For the CDR3, the DNA is TGTGCCAGCAGCGGCGCCGTAGGAGGGCCTAAGGAGACCCAGTACTTC. This sequence encodes CASSGAVGGPKETQYF.

This clonotype was seen repeatedly, ten times or more. This rearrangement joins TRBV12-3 or TRBV12-4 to TRBJ2-1, with D uncertain. V lost 0 bases and J 6 bases, leaving 12 bases between the germline ends. The CDR3 totals 15 residues. CDR3 amino acids: CASSLAWRHTNEQFF. Written as DNA, the CDR3 is TGTGCCAGCAGTTTAGCGTGGAGACATACCAATGAGCAGTTCTTC.

This clonotype occurred many times. J is TRBJ2-1 and V is TRBV7-9; TRBD1 aligns across 9 bases. With V trimmed by 0 bases and J by 7 bases, 4 bases remained unmatched. The germline CDR1 and CDR2 sequences are SEHNR and FQNEAQ (reference sequence). There are 15 residues in the CDR3. CDR3 in DNA: TGTGCCAGCAGCTTAGCACAGGGGGCGCGGAATGAGCAGTTCTTC. It codes for CASSLAQGARNEQFF.

This clonotype was observed at least ten times. The V gene is TRBV5-5, the J gene TRBJ1-2; D remains ambiguous. The CDR3 length is 12 residues. Trimming removed 4 bases at V and 7 bases at J, with 11 bases between. The germline CDR1 and CDR2 sequences are SGHKS and YYEKEE (reference sequence). CDR3 nucleotides: TGTGCCAGCAGCCCCGCGGGTCTTGGCTACACCTTC. It yields the protein CASSPAGLGYTF.

This clonotype was seen repeatedly, ten times or more. The chain couples TRBV4-3 to TRBJ2-2; D ambiguous. Between the trimmed V and J ends, which lost 1 base and 1 base, there was a span of 7 bases. The CDR3 is made up of 15 amino acids. Looked up from germline, CDR1 is LGHNA and CDR2 is YSLEER. The CDR3 is CASSQGHLNTGELFF. For the CDR3, the DNA is TGCGCCAGCAGCCAAGGACACCTGAACACCGGGGAGCTGTTTTTT.

The CDR3 DNA follows: TGTGCCAGCAGCTTGAGTAACAGGGGGCGAGAGCTGTTTTTT. Encoded protein: CASSLSNRGRELFF. The V call is TRBV13, the J call TRBJ2-2, with 9 bases fitting TRBD1. J was trimmed by 11 bases and V by 3 bases; bases with no gene match: 7. Germline CDR1 and CDR2: PRHDT and FYEKMQ (reference sequence). This CDR3 contains 14 residues.

In this sample, this clonotype turned up many times. The gene calls are TRBV6-1 and TRBJ2-5; D remains unclear. Germline V gives CDR1 MNHNS, CDR2 SASEGT. The CDR3 loop spans 12 amino acids. Trimming removed 6 bases from V and 2 bases from J, with 7 bases in between. The CDR3 sequence: CASSRHQETQYF. The CDR3 nucleotides are TGTGCCAGCAGCAGGCATCAAGAGACCCAGTACTTC.

This clonotype was picked up many times. CDR3 amino acids: CASSLNSVLLSDGYTF. As DNA, the CDR3 is TGCGCCAGCAGCTTGAACAGCGTACTCCTTTCGGACGGCTACACCTTC. This rearrangement joins TRBV5-1 to TRBJ1-2; D gene unclear. V was shortened by 1 base and J by 8 bases, with 21 bases between the two germline ends. CDR3 length equals 16 residues. CDR1 SGHRS and CDR2 YFSETQ come from the germline V gene. Filled out from reference TRBV5-1 and TRBJ1-2, the complete variable domain reads KAGVTQTPRYLIKTRGQQVTLSCSPISGHRSVSWYQQTPGQGLQFLFEYFSETQRNKGNFPGRFSGRQFSNSRSEMNVSTLELGDSALYLCASSLNSVLLSDGYTFGSGTRLTVV.

There are many counts of this clonotype. The chain combines TRBV15 with TRBJ2-7; 7 bases are shared with TRBD1. V shed 3 bases and J 2 bases; nucleotides not matched to a gene: 4. The CDR3 length is 14 residues. The V gene's germline CDR1 is LNHNV and CDR2 YYDKDF (reference sequence). The CDR3 reads CATSSGTEPYEQYF. In nucleotides, the CDR3 is TGTGCCACCAGCAGTGGGACAGAGCCCTACGAGCAGTACTTC.